Listed below are T cell receptor beta chains from one sample, sequenced in a study of radiotherapy plus CTLA-4 blockade in lung cancer. The repertoire was sequenced with immunoSEQ multiplex PCR; TCRdb's copy has only in-frame clones and lacks some. The profile shows some 64,000 clones, roughly 77% of them singletons. Sequencing was performed on peripheral blood, taken from a patient treated with radiotherapy plus ipilimumab. The receptors were gathered from a human donor with non-small cell lung cancer who had a complete response to radiotherapy plus ipilimumab. Each CDR3 is given with its conserved first and last residue. The order of the fields is D gene, V gene, J gene, clone size, CDR3 protein, CDR3 DNA. The D gene is left open where the match is weak. The size of a clone is reported for some rows only, either as once, few or many, or as a class for expanded clones.

D: TRBD2; V: TRBV9; J: TRBJ2-1; size: NA; CDR3: CASGVAGSPYNEQFF; DNA: TGTGCCAGCGGGGTAGCGGGGAGCCCTTACAATGAGCAGTTCTTC
D: TRBD1; V: TRBV14; J: TRBJ1-5; size: NA; CDR3: CASSQGQGAWGGPQHF; DNA: TGTGCCAGCAGCCAGGGACAGGGGGCCTGGGGTGGGCCCCAGCATTTT
D: TRBD1; V: TRBV19; J: TRBJ1-5; size: NA; CDR3: CASSKSGQGGAVGHF; DNA: TGTGCCAGTAGTAAATCGGGACAGGGGGGGGCAGTCGGGCATTTT
D: NA; V: TRBV6-4; J: TRBJ1-5; size: NA; CDR3: CASCPGRRDYSNQPQHF; DNA: TGTGCCAGTTGCCCGGGACGGAGGGACTATAGCAATCAGCCCCAGCATTTT
D: NA; V: TRBV11-2; J: TRBJ1-6; size: NA; CDR3: CASSLRGLTPLHF; DNA: TGTGCCAGCAGCTTAAGGGGTTTAACACCCCTCCACTTT
D: NA; V: TRBV10-3; J: TRBJ2-3; size: NA; CDR3: CAISGPSGPTDTQYF; DNA: TGTGCCATCAGTGGCCCCTCAGGCCCCACAGATACGCAGTATTTT
D: TRBD1; V: TRBV11-3; J: TRBJ2-6; size: NA; CDR3: CASSPRTGSGANVLTF; DNA: TGTGCCAGCAGCCCAAGGACAGGGTCTGGGGCCAACGTCCTGACTTTC
D: NA; V: TRBV11-3; J: TRBJ1-2; size: NA; CDR3: CASSLYERDYGYTF; DNA: TGTGCCAGCAGCTTATACGAAAGGGACTATGGCTACACCTTC
D: NA; V: TRBV18; J: TRBJ2-2; size: NA; CDR3: CASSFDSYTGELFF; DNA: TGTGCCAGCTCATTTGACTCCTACACCGGGGAGCTGTTTTTT
D: TRBD1; V: TRBV7-6; J: TRBJ2-7; size: once; CDR3: CASSPPQGIEQYF; DNA: TGTGCCAGCAGCCCCCCACAGGGGATCGAGCAGTACTTC
D: TRBD1; V: TRBV19; J: TRBJ2-5; size: few; CDR3: CASSTRTGLETQYF; DNA: TGTGCCAGTAGTACCCGGACAGGGTTGGAGACCCAGTACTTC
D: NA; V: TRBV30; J: TRBJ1-5; size: NA; CDR3: CAWSRGRGNQPQHF; DNA: TGTGCCTGGAGTAGGGGCAGGGGCAATCAGCCCCAGCATTTT
D: TRBD1; V: TRBV9; J: TRBJ1-4; size: NA; CDR3: CASSVGGTATNEKLFF; DNA: TGTGCCAGCAGCGTGGGGGGGACAGCAACTAATGAAAAACTGTTTTTT
D: TRBD1; V: TRBV6-1; J: TRBJ1-6; size: once; CDR3: CASSPGQVSSPLHF; DNA: TGTGCCAGCAGCCCAGGACAGGTCAGTTCACCCCTCCACTTT
D: TRBD1; V: TRBV27; J: TRBJ1-2; size: once; CDR3: CASSSKQGNGYTF; DNA: TGTGCCAGCAGTTCAAAACAGGGGAATGGCTACACCTTC
D: NA; V: TRBV29-1; J: TRBJ1-1; size: NA; CDR3: CSARGGSEAFF; DNA: TGCAGCGCCCGCGGAGGGTCTGAAGCTTTCTTT
D: NA; V: TRBV19; J: TRBJ2-1; size: NA; CDR3: CASSSTGGDEQFF; DNA: TGTGCCAGTAGTTCAACAGGGGGGGATGAGCAGTTCTTC
D: TRBD2; V: TRBV4-1; J: TRBJ2-1; size: NA; CDR3: CASSQEVAGALNEQFF; DNA: TGCGCCAGCAGCCAAGAAGTAGCGGGGGCCCTCAATGAGCAGTTCTTC
D: TRBD1; V: TRBV7-9; J: TRBJ1-1; size: NA; CDR3: CASSLGDRPEAFF; DNA: TGTGCCAGCAGCTTAGGGGACAGGCCAGAAGCTTTCTTT
D: NA; V: TRBV25-1; J: TRBJ1-2; size: NA; CDR3: CASSELAGPYGYTF; DNA: TGTGCCAGCAGTGAATTGGCCGGCCCCTATGGCTACACCTTC
D: TRBD1; V: TRBV5-1; J: TRBJ1-5; size: few; CDR3: CASSFGQGGQPQHF; DNA: TGCGCCAGCAGCTTCGGACAGGGTGGTCAGCCCCAGCATTTT
D: TRBD1; V: TRBV19; J: TRBJ2-7; size: NA; CDR3: CASSRLGTEVHEQYF; DNA: TGTGCCAGTAGTAGGTTGGGGACAGAAGTCCACGAGCAGTACTTC
D: NA; V: TRBV6-5; J: TRBJ2-1; size: NA; CDR3: CASSTLGTTYNEQFF; DNA: TGTGCCAGCAGTACCCTAGGGACCACCTACAATGAGCAGTTCTTC
D: TRBD2; V: TRBV7-2; J: TRBJ2-3; size: NA; CDR3: CASSRTSGGRHTQYF; DNA: TGTGCCAGCAGCCGCACTAGCGGGGGGCGTCATACGCAGTATTTT
D: NA; V: TRBV18; J: TRBJ1-5; size: NA; CDR3: CASSPYTATDRYSNQPQHF; DNA: TGTGCCAGCTCACCCTATACCGCAACAGACCGGTATAGCAATCAGCCCCAGCATTTT
D: TRBD2; V: TRBV27; J: TRBJ2-3; size: few; CDR3: CASSLTSGSTDTQYF; DNA: TGTGCCAGCAGTTTGACTAGCGGGAGCACAGATACGCAGTATTTT
D: TRBD2; V: TRBV19; J: TRBJ2-2; size: once; CDR3: CASTTWTSGRGGELFF; DNA: TGTGCCAGTACTACTTGGACTAGCGGGAGAGGCGGGGAGCTGTTTTTT